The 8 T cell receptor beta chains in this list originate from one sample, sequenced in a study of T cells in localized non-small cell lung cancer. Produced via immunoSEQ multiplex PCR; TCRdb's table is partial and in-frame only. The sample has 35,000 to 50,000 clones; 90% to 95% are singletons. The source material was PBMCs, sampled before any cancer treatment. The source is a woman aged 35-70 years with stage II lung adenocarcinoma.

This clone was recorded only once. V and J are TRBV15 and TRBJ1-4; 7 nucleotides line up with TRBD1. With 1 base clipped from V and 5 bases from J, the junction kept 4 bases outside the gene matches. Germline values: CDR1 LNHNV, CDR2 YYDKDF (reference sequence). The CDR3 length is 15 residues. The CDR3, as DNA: TGTGCCACCAGCAGAGTTCGGACAGGAAATGAAAAACTGTTTTTT. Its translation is CATSRVRTGNEKLFF.

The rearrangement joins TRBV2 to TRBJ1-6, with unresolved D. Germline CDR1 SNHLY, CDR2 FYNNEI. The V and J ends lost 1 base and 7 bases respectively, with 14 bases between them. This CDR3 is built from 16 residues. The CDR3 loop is CASSEEGGLNNSPLHF. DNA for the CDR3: TGTGCCAGCAGTGAAGAAGGAGGGCTTAACAATTCACCCCTCCACTTT.

CDR3 loop: CASSLGLAGADTQYF. CDR3 nucleotide sequence: TGTGCCAGCAGCTTAGGGCTAGCGGGAGCAGATACGCAGTATTTT. This chain links TRBV13 with TRBJ2-3, with TRBD2 matching over 10 bases. The CDR3 is made up of 15 amino acids. CDR1 and CDR2 (germline): PRHDT, FYEKMQ (reference sequence). With 0 bases clipped from V and 4 bases from J, the junction kept 1 base outside the gene matches.

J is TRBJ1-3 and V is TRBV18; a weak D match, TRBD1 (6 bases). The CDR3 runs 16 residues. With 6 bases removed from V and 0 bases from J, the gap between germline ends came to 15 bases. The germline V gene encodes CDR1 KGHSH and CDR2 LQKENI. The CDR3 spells CASSPGHLSSGNTIYF. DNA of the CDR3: TGTGCCAGCTCGCCGGGACATCTGAGCTCTGGAAACACCATATATTTT.

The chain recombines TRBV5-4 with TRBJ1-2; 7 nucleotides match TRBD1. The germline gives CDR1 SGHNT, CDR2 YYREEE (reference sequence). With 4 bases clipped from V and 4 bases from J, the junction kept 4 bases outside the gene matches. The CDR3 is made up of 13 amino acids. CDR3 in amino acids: CASSPGQTYGYTF. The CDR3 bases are TGTGCCAGCAGCCCGGGACAGACCTATGGCTACACCTTC.

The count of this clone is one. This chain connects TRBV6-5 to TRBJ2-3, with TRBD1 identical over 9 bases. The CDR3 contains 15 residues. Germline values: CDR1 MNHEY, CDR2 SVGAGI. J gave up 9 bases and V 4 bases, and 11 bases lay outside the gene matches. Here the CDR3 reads CASSWDRDPQGTQYF. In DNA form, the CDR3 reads TGTGCCAGCAGTTGGGACAGGGACCCTCAGGGCACGCAGTATTTT.

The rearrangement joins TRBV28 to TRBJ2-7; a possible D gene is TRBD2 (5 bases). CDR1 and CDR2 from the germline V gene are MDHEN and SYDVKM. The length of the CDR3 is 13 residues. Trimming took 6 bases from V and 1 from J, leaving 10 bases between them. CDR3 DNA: TGTGCCAGCAGGATCCGGGGATCCTACGAGCAGTACTTC. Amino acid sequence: CASRIRGSYEQYF.

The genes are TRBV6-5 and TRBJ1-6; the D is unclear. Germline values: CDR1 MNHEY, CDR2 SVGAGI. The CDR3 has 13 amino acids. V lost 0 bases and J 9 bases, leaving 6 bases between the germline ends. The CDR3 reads CASSYSRFSPLHF. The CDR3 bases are TGTGCCAGCAGTTACTCCAGGTTTTCACCCCTCCACTTT.